The subject of this entry is one T cell receptor beta chain. The data originate from a study of blood T cell repertoires in COVID-19. Background on the study: PBMCs, B-cell-depleted T cells, or T cells provided the cDNA or gDNA that made up the material.

V lost 3 bases to trimming and J lost 0 bases; unmatched junction nucleotides: 8. Germline CDR1 is MNHEY and CDR2 is SMNVEV (reference sequence). The CDR3 is 16 residues long. Original processing notes: Reference gene primers were amplified, and this amplification served to estimate nucleated cell counts. Repertoires were generated with immunoSEQ multiplex PCR, while TCRdb's copy carries only in-frame clones and drops some. V and J calls and clone size follow that table, whereas D and trimming were derived from the DNA. The sample includes more than 150,000 clones, around 87% of them seen just once. V gene TRBV27 combines with J gene TRBJ2-7; 7 nucleotides match TRBD2. Sequencing was performed on peripheral blood. This sequence was found in a middle-aged man with active or convalescent COVID-19. CDR3 DNA sequence: TGTGCCAGCAGTTTTGTGGCGGGGGTAGTCTCCTACGAGCAGTACTTC. Protein product: CASSFVAGVVSYEQYF.